This T cell receptor (beta chain) was sequenced in a study of blood T cell repertoires in COVID-19. Study at large: Both acute and convalescent COVID-19 samples were obtained from the United States, Italy and Spain. Sources were T cells, B-cell-depleted T cells, or PBMCs; the material itself was cDNA or gDNA.

As handled by the study authors: Nucleated cell number was recorded as an estimate derived from reference gene primer amplification. Only in-frame clones appear in the TCRdb table, and some are missing; sequencing was by immunoSEQ multiplex PCR. V and J calls plus clone size are reproduced from that table; the DNA served to infer D and trimming. The sample contains some 72,000 clones, roughly 89% of which appear only once. V gave up 9 bases and J gave up 4 bases, with 10 bases separating them. The CDR3 is 12 amino acids. The sequence came from a man in his fifties or sixties with active COVID-19. The sample consisted of peripheral blood. V gene TRBV23-1 combines with J gene TRBJ2-1; D remains ambiguous. TRBV23-1 is classed as an ORF, of uncertain function. CDR3 coding DNA: TGCGCCAGTAATCCCGGGTACAATGAGCAGTTCTTC. Translation: CASNPGYNEQFF.